This T cell receptor beta chain was identified in a study of blood T cell repertoires in COVID-19. The CDR3 consists of 16 residues. The germline V gene encodes CDR1 SGDLS and CDR2 YYNGEE. V was clipped by 0 bases and J by 2 bases; unmatched bases: 5. Original analysis: Estimation of nucleated cell counts relied on the amplification of reference gene primers. The repertoire was sequenced with immunoSEQ multiplex PCR; TCRdb's copy has only in-frame clones and lacks some. V and J calls plus clone size are reproduced from that table; the DNA served to infer D and trimming. Of 200,000 to 250,000 clones listed, around 84% are singletons.

The chain uses TRBV9 and TRBJ2-5; 9 nucleotides match TRBD2. The receptor was isolated from a man in his forties with acute or convalescent COVID-19. Sequencing was done on a sample of peripheral blood. DNA for the CDR3: TGTGCCAGCAGCGTAGTTGGACTAGCGAGACAAGAGACCCAGTACTTC. As protein: CASSVVGLARQETQYF.